This record covers a single TCR beta chain. Antigen: not known. The data were obtained in a study of T cell responses to AZD1222 COVID-19 vaccine. This CDR3 comprises 14 residues. Trimming stripped 4 bases from V and 0 bases from J, with 11 bases between. The germline V gene encodes CDR1 SGDLS and CDR2 YYNGEE. Findings and caveats of the study: Increases in Spike-specific TCR breadth and depth were seen after two AZD1222 doses. Possibly, clonal diversity was underestimated; donors were largely white British and included more females. Baseline antibody screening turned up just a handful of seropositive AZD1222 recipients. Scientists sampled the repertoires only once the peak T cell response had passed.

Generated by immunoSEQ multiplex PCR, the TCRdb table keeps only in-frame clones and is missing some. Altogether roughly 89,000 clones are present, around 87% being singletons, with the ten largest covering under 5%. This TCR was sampled from an adult in good health. The chain is built from TRBV9 and TRBJ2-7; maybe TRBD1 (6 bases). The specimen was peripheral blood, collected on day 0 of MenACWY control vaccination. In DNA, the CDR3 is TGTGCCAGCAGCCCTCAGGGGTCCTCCTACGAGCAGTACTTC. Its translation is CASSPQGSSYEQYF.